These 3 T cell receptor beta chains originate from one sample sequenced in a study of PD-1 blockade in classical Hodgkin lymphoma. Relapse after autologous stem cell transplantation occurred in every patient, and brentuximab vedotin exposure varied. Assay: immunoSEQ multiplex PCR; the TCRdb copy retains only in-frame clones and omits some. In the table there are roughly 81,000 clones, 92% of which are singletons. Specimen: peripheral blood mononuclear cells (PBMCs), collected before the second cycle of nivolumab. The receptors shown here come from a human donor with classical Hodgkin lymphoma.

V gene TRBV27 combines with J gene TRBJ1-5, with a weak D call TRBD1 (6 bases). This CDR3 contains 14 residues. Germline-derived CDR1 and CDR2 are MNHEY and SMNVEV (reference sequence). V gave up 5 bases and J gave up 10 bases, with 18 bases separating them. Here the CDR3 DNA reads TGTGCCAGCAGTCCTCCAGGGGTGGCGAGACCCCAGCATTTT. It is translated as CASSPPGVARPQHF.

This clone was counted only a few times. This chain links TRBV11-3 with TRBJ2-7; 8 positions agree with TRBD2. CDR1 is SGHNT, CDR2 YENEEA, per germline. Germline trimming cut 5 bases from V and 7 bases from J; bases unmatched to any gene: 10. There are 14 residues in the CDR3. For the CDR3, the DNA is TGTGCCAGCAGCCCCACTAGCGGCAAAGGGGAGCAGTACTTC. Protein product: CASSPTSGKGEQYF.

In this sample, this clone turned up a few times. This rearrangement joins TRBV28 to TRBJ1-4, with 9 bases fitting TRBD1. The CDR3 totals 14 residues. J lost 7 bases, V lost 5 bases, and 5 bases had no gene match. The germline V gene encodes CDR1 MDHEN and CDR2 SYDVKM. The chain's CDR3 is CASSGDRVTEKLFF. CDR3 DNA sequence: TGTGCCAGCAGTGGGGACAGGGTTACTGAAAAACTGTTTTTT. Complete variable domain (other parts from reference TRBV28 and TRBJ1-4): DVKVTQSSRYLVKRTGEKVFLECVQDMDHENMFWYRQDPGLGLRLIYFSYDVKMKEKGDIPEGYSVSREKKERFSLILESASTNQTSMYLCASSGDRVTEKLFFGSGTQLSVL.